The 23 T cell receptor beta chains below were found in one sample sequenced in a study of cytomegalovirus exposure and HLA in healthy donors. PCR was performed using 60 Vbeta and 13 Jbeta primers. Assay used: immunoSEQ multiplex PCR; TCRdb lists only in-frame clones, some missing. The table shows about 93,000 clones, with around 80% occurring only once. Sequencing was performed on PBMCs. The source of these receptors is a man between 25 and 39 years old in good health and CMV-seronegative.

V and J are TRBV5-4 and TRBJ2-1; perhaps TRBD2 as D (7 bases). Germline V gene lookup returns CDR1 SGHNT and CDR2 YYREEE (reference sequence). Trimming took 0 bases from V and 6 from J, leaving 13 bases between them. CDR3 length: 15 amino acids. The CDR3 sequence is CASSLAGGAPNEQFF. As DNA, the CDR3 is TGTGCCAGCAGCTTGGCTGGGGGGGCGCCCAATGAGCAGTTCTTC. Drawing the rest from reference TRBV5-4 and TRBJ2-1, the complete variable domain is ETGVTQSPTHLIKTRGQQVTLRCSSQSGHNTVSWYQQALGQGPQFIFQYYREEENGRGNFPPRFSGLQFPNYSSELNVNALELDDSALYLCASSLAGGAPNEQFFGPGTRLTVL.

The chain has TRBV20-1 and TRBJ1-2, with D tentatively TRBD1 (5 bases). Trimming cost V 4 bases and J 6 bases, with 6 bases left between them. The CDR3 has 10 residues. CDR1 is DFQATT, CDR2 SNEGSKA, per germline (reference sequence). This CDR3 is CSANRNGYTF. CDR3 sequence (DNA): TGCAGTGCTAACAGGAATGGCTACACCTTC.

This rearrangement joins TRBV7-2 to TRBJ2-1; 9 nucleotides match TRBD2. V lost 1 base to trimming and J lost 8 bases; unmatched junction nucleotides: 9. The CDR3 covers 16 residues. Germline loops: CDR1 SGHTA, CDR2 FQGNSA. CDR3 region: CASSLGRGLANDEQFF. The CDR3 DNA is TGTGCCAGCAGCTTAGGCCGGGGACTAGCTAACGATGAGCAGTTCTTC.

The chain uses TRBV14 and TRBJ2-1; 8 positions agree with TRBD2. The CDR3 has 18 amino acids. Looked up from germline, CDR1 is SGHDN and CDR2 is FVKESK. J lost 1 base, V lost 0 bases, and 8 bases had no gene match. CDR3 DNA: TGTGCCAGCAGCCAAGATCCCAGCGGGAGAGGGTCCTACAATGAGCAGTTCTTC. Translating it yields CASSQDPSGRGSYNEQFF.

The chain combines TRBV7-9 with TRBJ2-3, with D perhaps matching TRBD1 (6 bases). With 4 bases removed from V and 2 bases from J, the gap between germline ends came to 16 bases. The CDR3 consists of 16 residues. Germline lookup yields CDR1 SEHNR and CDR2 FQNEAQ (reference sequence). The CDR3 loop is CASSYGLDRYTDTQYF. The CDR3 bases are TGTGCCAGCAGCTATGGATTGGACAGATACACAGATACGCAGTATTTT.

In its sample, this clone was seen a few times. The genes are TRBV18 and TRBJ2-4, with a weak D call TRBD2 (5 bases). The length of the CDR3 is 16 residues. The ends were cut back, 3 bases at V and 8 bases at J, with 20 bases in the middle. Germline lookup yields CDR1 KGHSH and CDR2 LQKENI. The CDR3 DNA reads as TGTGCCAGCTCACCCTTTAGCGCCAGCGCCCGGGACATTCAGTACTTC. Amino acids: CASSPFSASARDIQYF. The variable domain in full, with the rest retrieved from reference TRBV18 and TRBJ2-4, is NAGVMQNPRHLVRRRGQEARLRCSPMKGHSHVYWYRQLPEEGLKFMVYLQKENIIDESGMPKERFSAEFPKEGPSILRIQQVVRGDSAAYFCASSPFSASARDIQYFGAGTRLSVL.

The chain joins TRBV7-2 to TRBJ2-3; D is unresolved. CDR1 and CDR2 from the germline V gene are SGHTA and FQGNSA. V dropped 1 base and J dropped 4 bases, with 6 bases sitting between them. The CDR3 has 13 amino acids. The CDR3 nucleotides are TGTGCCAGCAGCTTAGTGGCAGCAGATACGCAGTATTTT. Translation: CASSLVAADTQYF.

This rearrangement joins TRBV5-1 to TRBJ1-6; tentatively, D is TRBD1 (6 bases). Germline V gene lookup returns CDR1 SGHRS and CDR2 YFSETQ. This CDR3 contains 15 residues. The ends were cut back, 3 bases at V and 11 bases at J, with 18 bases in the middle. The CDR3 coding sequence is TGCGCCAGCAGCTGGACGGACAGTTTCTGGGCACCCCTCCACTTT. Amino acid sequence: CASSWTDSFWAPLHF.

CDR3 amino acids: CASSQAPSGGSGGTDTQYF. CDR3 DNA: TGTGCCAGCAGCCAAGCCCCTAGCGGGGGGTCGGGGGGCACAGATACGCAGTATTTT. This rearrangement joins TRBV4-2 to TRBJ2-3, with 11 bases that match TRBD2. CDR1 is LGHNA, CDR2 YNFKEQ, per germline. V dropped 1 base and J dropped 1; count of bases not matched to a gene: 10. The CDR3 has 19 amino acids.

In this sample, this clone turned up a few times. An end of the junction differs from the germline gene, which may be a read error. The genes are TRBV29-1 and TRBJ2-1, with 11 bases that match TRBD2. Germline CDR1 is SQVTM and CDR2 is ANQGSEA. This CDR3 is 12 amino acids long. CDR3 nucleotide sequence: TGCAGCGTCGAGACTAGCGGGATCGCTTCAGTCTTC. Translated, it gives CSVETSGIASVF.

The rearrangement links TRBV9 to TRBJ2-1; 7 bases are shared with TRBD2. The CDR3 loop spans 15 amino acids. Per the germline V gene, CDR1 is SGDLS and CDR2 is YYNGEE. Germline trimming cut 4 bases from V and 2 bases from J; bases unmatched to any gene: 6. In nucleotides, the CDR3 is TGTGCCAGCAGCCGGGGGGTTTTAGCCTACAATGAGCAGTTCTTC. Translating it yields CASSRGVLAYNEQFF.

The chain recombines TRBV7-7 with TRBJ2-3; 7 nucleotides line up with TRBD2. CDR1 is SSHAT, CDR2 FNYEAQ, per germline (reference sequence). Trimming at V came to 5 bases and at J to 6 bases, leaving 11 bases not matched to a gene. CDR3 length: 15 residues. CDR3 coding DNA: TGTGCCAGCAGCCCCTTAGCGGGTTCTCGGGATACGCAGTATTTT. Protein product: CASSPLAGSRDTQYF.

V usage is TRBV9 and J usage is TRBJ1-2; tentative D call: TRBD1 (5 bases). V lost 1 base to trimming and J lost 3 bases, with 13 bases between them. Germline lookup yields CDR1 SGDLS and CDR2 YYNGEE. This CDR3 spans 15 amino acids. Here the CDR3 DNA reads TGTGCCAGCAGCGTAAATGTGGGGGAGGACTATGGCTACACCTTC. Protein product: CASSVNVGEDYGYTF.

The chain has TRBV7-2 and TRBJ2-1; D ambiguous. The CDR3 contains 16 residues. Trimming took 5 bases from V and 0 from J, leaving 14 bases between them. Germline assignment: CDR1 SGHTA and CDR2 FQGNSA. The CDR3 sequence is CASSTSSAHSYNEQFF. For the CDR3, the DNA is TGTGCCAGCAGCACCTCAAGCGCCCACTCCTACAATGAGCAGTTCTTC.

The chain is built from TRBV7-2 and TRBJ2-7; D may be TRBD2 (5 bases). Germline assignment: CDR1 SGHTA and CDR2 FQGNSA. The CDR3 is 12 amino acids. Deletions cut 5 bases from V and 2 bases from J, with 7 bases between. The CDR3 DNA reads TGTGCCAGCAGCGGAGGCGCCTACGAGCAGTACTTC. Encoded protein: CASSGGAYEQYF.

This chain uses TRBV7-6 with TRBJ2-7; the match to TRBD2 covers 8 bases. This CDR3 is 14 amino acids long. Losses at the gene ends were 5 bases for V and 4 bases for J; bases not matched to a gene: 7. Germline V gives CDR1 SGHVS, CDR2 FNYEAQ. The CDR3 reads CASSQTTGGYEQYF. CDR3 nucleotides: TGTGCCAGCAGCCAAACCACGGGGGGGTACGAGCAGTACTTC.

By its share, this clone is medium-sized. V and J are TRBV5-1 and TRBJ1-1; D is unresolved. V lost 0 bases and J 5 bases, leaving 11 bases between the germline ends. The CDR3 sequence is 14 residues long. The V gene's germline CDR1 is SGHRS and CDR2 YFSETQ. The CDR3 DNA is TGCGCCAGCAGCTTGGAGGTGGGCAGGACTGAAGCTTTCTTT. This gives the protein CASSLEVGRTEAFF.

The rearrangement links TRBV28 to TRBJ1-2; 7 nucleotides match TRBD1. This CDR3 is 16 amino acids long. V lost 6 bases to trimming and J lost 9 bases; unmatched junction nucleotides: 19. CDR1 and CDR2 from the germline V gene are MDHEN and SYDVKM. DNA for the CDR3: TGTGCCAGCAGCGACGCTGGTAGGACAGGTTCTATGAGCTACACCTTC. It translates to CASSDAGRTGSMSYTF.

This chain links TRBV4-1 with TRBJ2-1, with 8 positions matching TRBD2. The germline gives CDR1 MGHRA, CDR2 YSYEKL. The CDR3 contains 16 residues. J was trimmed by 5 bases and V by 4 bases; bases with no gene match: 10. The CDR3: CASSPRREGAHNEQFF. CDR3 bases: TGCGCCAGCAGCCCTCGACGGGAGGGCGCCCACAATGAGCAGTTCTTC.

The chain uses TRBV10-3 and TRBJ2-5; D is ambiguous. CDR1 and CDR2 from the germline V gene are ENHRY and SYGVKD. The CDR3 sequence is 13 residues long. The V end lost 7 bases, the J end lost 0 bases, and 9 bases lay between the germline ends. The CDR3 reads CAIKQYNQETQYF. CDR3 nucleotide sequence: TGTGCCATCAAACAGTACAACCAAGAGACCCAGTACTTC.

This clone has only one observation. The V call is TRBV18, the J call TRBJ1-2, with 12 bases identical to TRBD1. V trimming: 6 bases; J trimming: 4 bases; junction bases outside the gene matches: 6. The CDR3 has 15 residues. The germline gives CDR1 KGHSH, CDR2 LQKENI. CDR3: CASSPGTGGAYGYTF. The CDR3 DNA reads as TGTGCCAGCTCGCCCGGGACAGGGGGCGCCTATGGCTACACCTTC.

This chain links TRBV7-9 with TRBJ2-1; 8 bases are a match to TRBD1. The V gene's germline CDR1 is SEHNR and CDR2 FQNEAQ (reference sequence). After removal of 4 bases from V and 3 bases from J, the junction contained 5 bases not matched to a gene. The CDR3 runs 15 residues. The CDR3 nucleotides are TGTGCCAGCAGCTCTGGGACAGGTGTCTACAATGAGCAGTTCTTC. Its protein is CASSSGTGVYNEQFF. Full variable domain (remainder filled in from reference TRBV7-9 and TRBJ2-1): DTGVSQNPRHKITKRGQNVTFRCDPISEHNRLYWYRQTLGQGPEFLTYFQNEAQLEKSRLLSDRFSAERPKGSFSTLEIQRTEQGDSAMYLCASSSGTGVYNEQFFGPGTRLTVL.

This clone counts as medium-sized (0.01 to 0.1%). The CDR3 region is CASSRPPSGTNNEQFF. The CDR3 bases are TGTGCCAGCAGCAGGCCGCCTAGCGGGACGAACAATGAGCAGTTCTTC. V usage is TRBV7-9 and J usage is TRBJ2-1; 9 bases fit TRBD2. The CDR3 spans 16 residues. V gave up 5 bases and J gave up 5 bases; unmatched junction bases: 10. Germline V gene lookup returns CDR1 SEHNR and CDR2 FQNEAQ (reference sequence).